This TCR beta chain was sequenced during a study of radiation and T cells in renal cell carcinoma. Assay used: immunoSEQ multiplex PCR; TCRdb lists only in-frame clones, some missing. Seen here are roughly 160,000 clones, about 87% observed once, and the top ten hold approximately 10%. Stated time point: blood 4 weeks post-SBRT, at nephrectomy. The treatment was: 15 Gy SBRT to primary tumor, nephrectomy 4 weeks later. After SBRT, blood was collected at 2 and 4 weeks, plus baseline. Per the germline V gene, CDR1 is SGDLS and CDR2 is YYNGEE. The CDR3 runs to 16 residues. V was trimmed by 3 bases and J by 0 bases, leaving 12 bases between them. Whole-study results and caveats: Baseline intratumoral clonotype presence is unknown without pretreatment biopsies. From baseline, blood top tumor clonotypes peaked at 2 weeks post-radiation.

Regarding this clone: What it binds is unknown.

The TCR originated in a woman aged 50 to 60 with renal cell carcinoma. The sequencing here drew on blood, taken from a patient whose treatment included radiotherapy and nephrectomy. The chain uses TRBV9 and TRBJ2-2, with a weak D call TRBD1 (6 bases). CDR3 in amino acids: CASSALGQANTGELFF. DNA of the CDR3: TGTGCCAGCAGCGCACTGGGACAAGCGAACACCGGGGAGCTGTTTTTT.